This T cell receptor (beta chain) originates from a study of lymphopenia after photon versus proton radiotherapy. Study-wide findings and caveats: Larger post-nadir TCR diversity loss correlated inversely with survival in deceased patients. Proton therapy kept repertoires fairly stable, unlike photons, which gained effector/memory cells. Only patients who died were analyzed for survival; proton advantage is unproven. After lymphocyte nadir, photon-treated repertoires showed oligoclonal expansion, especially CD8+ Temra.

Here immunoSEQ multiplex PCR was the method, and the copy in TCRdb shows in-frame clones only, minus some. The table has roughly 64,000 clones, around 90% seen once. Trimming took 6 bases from V and 6 from J; bases not matched to a gene: 7. CDR1 and CDR2 (germline): MNHEY, SMNVEV (reference sequence). The CDR3 is made up of 14 amino acids. Concerning this clone itself: Its specificity is unknown.

The rearrangement links TRBV27 to TRBJ1-5; 8 bases are a match to TRBD1. The TCR was taken from an elderly man with esophageal cancer. Specimen: peripheral blood, collected from a patient treated with proton-based radiotherapy. The CDR3 DNA is TGTGCCAGCAGCAGGTTTACAGGGGGTCAGCCCCAGCATTTT. Protein sequence: CASSRFTGGQPQHF.